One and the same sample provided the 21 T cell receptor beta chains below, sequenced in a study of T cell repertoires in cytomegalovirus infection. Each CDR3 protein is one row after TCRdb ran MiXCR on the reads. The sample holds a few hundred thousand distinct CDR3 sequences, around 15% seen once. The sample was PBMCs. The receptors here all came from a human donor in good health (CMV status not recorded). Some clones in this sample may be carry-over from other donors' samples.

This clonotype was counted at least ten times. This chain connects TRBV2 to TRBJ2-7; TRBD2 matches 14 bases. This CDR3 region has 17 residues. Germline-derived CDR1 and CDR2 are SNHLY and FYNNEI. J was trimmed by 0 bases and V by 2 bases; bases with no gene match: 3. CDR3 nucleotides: TGTGCCAGCAGTGAACCTGGGACTAGCGGGGGCTCCTACGAGCAGTACTTC. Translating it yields CASSEPGTSGGSYEQYF.

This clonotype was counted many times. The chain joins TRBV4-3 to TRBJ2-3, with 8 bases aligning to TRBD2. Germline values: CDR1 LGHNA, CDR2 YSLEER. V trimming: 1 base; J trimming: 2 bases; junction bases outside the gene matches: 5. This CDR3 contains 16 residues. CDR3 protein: CASSQVLAGLTDTQYF. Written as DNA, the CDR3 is TGCGCCAGCAGCCAAGTCCTAGCGGGCCTCACAGATACGCAGTATTTT.

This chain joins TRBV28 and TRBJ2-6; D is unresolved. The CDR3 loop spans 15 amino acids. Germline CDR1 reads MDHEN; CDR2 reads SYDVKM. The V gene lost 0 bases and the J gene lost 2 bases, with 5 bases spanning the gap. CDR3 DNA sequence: TGTGCCAGCAGTTTATGGGAAACTGGGGCCAACGTCCTGACTTTC. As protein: CASSLWETGANVLTF.

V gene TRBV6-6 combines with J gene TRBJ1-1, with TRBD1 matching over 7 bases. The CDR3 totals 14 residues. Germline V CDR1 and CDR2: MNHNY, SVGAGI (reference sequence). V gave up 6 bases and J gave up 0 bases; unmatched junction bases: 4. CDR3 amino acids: CASRSQGMNTEAFF. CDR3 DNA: TGTGCCAGCAGATCACAGGGGATGAACACTGAAGCTTTCTTT.

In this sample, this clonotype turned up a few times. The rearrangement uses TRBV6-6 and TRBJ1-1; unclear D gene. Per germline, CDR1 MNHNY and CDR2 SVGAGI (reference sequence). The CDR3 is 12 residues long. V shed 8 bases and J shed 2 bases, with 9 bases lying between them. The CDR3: CASGPGNTEAFF. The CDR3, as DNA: TGTGCCAGCGGGCCGGGCAACACTGAAGCTTTCTTT.

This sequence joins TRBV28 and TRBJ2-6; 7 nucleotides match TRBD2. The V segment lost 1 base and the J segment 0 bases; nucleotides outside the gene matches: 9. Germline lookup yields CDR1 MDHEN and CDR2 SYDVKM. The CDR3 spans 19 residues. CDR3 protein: CASSLSWGGESSGANVLTF. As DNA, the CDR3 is TGTGCCAGCAGTTTATCATGGGGGGGTGAGAGCTCTGGGGCCAACGTCCTGACTTTC.

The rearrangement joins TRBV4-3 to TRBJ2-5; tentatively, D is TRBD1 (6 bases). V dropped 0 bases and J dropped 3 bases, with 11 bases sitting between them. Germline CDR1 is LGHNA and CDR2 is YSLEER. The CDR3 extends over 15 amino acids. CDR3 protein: CASSQDWGLEETQYF. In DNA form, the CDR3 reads TGCGCCAGCAGCCAAGACTGGGGGCTGGAAGAGACCCAGTACTTC.

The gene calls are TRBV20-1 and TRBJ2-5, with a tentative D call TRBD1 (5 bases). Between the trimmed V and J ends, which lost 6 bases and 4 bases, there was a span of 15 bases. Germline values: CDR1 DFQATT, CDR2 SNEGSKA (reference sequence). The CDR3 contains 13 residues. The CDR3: CSAVDSLAETQYF. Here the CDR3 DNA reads TGCAGTGCCGTCGACAGTTTGGCAGAGACCCAGTACTTC.

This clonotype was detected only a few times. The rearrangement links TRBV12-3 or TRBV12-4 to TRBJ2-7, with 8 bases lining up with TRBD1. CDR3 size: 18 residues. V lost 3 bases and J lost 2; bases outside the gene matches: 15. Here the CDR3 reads CASSFLYPGQGQTYEQYF. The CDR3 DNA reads TGTGCCAGCAGTTTCCTGTACCCTGGACAGGGTCAAACCTACGAGCAGTACTTC.

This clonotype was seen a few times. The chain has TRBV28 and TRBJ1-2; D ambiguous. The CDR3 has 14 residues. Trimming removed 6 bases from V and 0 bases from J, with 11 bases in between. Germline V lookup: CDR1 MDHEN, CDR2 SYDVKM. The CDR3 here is CASSDFWSNYGYTF. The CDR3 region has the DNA TGTGCCAGCAGCGACTTTTGGTCTAACTATGGCTACACCTTC.

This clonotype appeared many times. This CDR3 is CATTRGRDGDTQYF. CDR3 DNA sequence: TGTGCCACGACCCGCGGGCGGGACGGGGATACGCAGTATTTT. The V and J genes are TRBV10-3 and TRBJ2-3; weak D call: TRBD2 (6 bases). The germline V and J ends were trimmed by 10 bases and 6 bases, with 20 bases remaining between them. The CDR3 runs 14 residues. Germline V CDR1 and CDR2: ENHRY, SYGVKD.

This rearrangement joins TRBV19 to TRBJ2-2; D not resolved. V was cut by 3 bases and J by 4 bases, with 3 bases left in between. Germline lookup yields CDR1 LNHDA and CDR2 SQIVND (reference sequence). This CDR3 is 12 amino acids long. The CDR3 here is CASSIFTGELFF. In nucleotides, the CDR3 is TGTGCCAGTAGTATTTTCACCGGGGAGCTGTTTTTT.

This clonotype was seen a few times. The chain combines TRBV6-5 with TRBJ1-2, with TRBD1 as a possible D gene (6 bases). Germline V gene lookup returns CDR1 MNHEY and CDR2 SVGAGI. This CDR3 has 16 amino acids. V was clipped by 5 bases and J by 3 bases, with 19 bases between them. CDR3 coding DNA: TGTGCCAGCAGTAGCCTGACACAGGGAAAAGACTATGGCTACACCTTC. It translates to CASSSLTQGKDYGYTF.

The CDR3 loop reads CAITTAGVTYEQYF. The CDR3 DNA follows: TGTGCCATCACCACAGCGGGGGTCACCTACGAGCAGTACTTC. The chain employs TRBV2 and TRBJ2-7; 8 bases align to TRBD2. Germline trimming cut 10 bases from V and 2 bases from J; bases unmatched to any gene: 10. Germline V CDR1 and CDR2: SNHLY, FYNNEI. The CDR3 has 14 amino acids.

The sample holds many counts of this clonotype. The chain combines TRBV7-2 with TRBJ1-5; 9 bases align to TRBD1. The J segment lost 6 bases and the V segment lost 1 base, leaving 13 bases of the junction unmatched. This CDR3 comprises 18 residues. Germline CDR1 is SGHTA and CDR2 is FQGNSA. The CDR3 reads CASSLVATGQGSTQPQHF. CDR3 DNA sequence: TGTGCCAGCAGCTTAGTCGCGACGGGACAGGGATCAACTCAGCCCCAGCATTTT.

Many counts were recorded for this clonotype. The CDR3 here is CASSLDPAGGWNEQFF. The CDR3 DNA follows: TGTGCCAGCAGCTTAGATCCGGCGGGAGGGTGGAATGAGCAGTTCTTC. This chain uses TRBV7-8 with TRBJ2-1; 9 positions agree with TRBD2. CDR1 and CDR2 (germline): SGHVS, FQNEAQ. CDR3 size: 16 residues. V gave up 1 base and J gave up 7 bases; unmatched junction bases: 8. Looking up the rest from reference TRBV7-8 and TRBJ2-1 gives the full variable domain: GAGVSQSPRYKVAKRGQDVALRCDPISGHVSLFWYQQALGQGPEFLTYFQNEAQLDKSGLPSDRFFAERPEGSVSTLKIQRTQQEDSAVYLCASSLDPAGGWNEQFFGPGTRLTVL.

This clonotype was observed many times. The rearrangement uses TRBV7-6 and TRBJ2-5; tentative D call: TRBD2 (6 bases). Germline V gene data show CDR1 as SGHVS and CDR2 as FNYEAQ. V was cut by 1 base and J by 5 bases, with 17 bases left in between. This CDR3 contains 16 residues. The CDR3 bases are TGTGCCAGCAGCTTAGAACCAGCACTTGGGGGGGAGACCCAGTACTTC. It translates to CASSLEPALGGETQYF.

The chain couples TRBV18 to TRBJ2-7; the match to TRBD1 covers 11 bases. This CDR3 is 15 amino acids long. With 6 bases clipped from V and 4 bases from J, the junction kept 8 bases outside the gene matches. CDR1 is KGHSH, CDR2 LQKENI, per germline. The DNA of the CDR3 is TGTGCCAGCTCGCCGGGACAGGGGGATATTTACGAGCAGTACTTC. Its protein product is CASSPGQGDIYEQYF.

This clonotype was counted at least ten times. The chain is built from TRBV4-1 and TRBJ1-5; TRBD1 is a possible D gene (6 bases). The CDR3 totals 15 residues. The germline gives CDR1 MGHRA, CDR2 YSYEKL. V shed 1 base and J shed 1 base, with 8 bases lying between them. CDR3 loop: CASSQGTASNQPQHF. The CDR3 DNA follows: TGCGCCAGCAGCCAAGGGACAGCCAGCAATCAGCCCCAGCATTTT.

CDR3 sequence: CASTPGTGYTGELFF. CDR3 nucleotide sequence: TGTGCCAGCACCCCGGGGACAGGGTACACCGGGGAGCTGTTTTTT. The chain uses TRBV6-6 and TRBJ2-2, with 9 bases that match TRBD1. Germline assignment: CDR1 MNHNY and CDR2 SVGAGI (reference sequence). The CDR3 is 15 residues long. Trimming cost V 7 bases and J 3 bases; bases outside gene matches: 6.

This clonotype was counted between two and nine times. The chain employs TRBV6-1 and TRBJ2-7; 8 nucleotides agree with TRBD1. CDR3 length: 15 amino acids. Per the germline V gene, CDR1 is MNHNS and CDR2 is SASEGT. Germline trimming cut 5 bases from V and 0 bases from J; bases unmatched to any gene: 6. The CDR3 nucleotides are TGTGCCAGCAGTTCTTACGACAGGGGCTCCTACGAGCAGTACTTC. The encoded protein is CASSSYDRGSYEQYF.